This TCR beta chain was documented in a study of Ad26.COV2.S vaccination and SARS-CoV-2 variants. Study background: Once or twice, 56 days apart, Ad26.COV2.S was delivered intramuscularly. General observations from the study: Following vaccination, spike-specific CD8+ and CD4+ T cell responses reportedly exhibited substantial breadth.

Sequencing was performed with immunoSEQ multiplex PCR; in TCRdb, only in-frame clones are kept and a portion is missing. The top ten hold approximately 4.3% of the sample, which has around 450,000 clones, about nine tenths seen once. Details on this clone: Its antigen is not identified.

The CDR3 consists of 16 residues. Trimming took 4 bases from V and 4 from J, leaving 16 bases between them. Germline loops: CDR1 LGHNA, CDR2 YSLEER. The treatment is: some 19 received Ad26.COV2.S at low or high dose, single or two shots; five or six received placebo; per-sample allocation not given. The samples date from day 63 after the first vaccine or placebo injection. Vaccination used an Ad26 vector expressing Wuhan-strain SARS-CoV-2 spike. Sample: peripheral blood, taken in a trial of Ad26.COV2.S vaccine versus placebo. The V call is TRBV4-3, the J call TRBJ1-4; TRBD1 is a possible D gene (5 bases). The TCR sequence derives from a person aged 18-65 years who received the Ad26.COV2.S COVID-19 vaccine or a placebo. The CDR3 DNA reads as TGCGCCAGCAGCCCTCATGGGACTTTCGATAATGAAAAACTGTTTTTT. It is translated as CASSPHGTFDNEKLFF.